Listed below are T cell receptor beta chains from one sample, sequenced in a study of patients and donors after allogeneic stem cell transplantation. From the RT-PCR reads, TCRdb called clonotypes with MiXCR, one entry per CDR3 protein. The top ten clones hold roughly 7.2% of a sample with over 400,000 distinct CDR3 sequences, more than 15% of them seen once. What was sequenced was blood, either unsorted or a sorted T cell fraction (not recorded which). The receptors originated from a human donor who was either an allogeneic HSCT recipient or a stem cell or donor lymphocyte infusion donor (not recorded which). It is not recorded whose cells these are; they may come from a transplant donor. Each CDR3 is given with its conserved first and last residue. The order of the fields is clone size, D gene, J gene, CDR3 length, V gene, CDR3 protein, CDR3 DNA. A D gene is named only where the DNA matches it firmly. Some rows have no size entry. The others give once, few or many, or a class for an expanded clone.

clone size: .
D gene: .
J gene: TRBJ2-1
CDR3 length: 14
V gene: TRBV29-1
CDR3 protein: CSAPGRVRYNEQFF
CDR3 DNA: TGCAGCGCTCCCGGCAGGGTCCGCTACAATGAGCAGTTCTTC

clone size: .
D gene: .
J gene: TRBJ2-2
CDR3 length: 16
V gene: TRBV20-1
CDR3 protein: CSARGTAPEVTGELFF
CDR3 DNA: TGCAGTGCTAGAGGGACAGCGCCCGAGGTCACCGGGGAGCTGTTTTTT

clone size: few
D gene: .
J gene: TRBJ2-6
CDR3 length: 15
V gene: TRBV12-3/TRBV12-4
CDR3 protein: CASSVTGSGANVLTF
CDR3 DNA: TGTGCCAGCAGCGTAACGGGTTCTGGGGCCAACGTCCTGACTTTC

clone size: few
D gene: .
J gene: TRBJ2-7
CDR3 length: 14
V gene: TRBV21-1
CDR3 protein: CASSTMGQSYEQYF
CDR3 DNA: TGTGCCAGCAGCACAATGGGGCAGTCCTACGAGCAGTACTTC

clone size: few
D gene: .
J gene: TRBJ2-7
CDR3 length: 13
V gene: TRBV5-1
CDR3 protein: CASSLTKSYEQYF
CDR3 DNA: TGCGCCAGCAGCTTGACCAAGAGTTACGAGCAGTACTTC

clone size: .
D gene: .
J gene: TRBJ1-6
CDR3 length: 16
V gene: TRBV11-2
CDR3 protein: CASSSQGRSYNSPLHF
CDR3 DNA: TGTGCCAGCAGCTCACAGGGAAGGTCCTATAATTCACCCCTCCACTTT

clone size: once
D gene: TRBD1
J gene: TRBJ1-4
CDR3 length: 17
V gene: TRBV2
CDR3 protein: CASSPQMAGQGARGLFF
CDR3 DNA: TGTGCCAGCAGTCCTCAGATGGCGGGACAGGGGGCGCGGGGACTGTTTTTT

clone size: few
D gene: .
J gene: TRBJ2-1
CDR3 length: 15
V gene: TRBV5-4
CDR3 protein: CASSLDRESYNEQFF
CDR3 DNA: TGTGCCAGCAGCTTGGACAGGGAGTCCTACAATGAGCAGTTCTTC

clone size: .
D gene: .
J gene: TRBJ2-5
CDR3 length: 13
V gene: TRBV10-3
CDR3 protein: CAISAGQRETQYF
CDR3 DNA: TGTGCCATCAGCGCCGGACAGCGGGAGACCCAGTACTTC

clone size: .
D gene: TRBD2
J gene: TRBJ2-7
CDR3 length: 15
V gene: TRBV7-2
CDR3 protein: CASSSRGGRIYEQYF
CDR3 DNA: TGTGCCAGCAGCTCGCGGGGGGGTAGGATCTACGAGCAGTACTTC

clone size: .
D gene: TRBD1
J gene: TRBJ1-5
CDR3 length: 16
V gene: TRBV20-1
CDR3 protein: CSAIGTGTISNQPQHF
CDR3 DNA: TGCAGTGCAATTGGGACAGGGACGATTAGCAATCAGCCCCAGCATTTT

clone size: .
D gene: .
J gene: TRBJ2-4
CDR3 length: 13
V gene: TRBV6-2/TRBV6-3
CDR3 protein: CASSFRGKNIQYF
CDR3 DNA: TGTGCCAGCAGTTTTCGAGGCAAAAACATTCAGTACTTC

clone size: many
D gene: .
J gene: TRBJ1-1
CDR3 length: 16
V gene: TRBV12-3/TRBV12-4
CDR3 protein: CASSPLAGWGTTEAFF
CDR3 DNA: TGTGCCAGCAGCCCCCTAGCAGGTTGGGGGACCACTGAAGCTTTCTTT

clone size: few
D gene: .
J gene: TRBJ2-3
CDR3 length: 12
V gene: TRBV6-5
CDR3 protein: CASGQGGDTQYF
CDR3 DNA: TGTGCCAGCGGCCAGGGCGGGGATACGCAGTATTTT

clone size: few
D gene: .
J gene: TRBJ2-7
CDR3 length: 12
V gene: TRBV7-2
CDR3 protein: CASSLARVEQYF
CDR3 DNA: TGTGCCAGCAGCTTAGCCAGGGTCGAGCAGTACTTC

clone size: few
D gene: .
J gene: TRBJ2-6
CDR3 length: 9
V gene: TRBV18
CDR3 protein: CASSPPLTF
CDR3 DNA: TGTGCCAGCTCACCCCCCCTGACTTTC

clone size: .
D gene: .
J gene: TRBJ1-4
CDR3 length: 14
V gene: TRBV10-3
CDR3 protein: CAIRGTAQNEKLFF
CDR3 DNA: TGTGCCATCAGAGGGACGGCTCAGAATGAAAAACTGTTTTTT

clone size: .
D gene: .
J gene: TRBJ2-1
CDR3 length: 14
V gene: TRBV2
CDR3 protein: CASSADYQYNEQFF
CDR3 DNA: TGTGCCAGCAGTGCGGACTACCAATACAATGAGCAGTTCTTC

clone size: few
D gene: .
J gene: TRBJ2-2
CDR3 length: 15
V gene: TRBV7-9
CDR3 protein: CASSFVPRGTGELFF
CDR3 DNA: TGTGCCAGCAGCTTTGTTCCCCGTGGCACCGGGGAGCTGTTTTTT

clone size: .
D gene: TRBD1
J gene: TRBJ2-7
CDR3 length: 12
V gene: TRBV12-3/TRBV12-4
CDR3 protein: CASMTGTYEQYF
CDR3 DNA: TGTGCCAGCATGACAGGGACCTACGAGCAGTACTTC

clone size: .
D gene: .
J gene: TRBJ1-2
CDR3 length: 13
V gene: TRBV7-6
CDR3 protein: CASSLGSGGGYTF
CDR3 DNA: TGTGCCAGCAGCTTAGGATCCGGAGGAGGCTACACCTTC

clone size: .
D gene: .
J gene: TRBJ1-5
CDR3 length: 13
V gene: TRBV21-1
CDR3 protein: CGNHRYSNQPQHF
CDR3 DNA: TGTGGAAACCACAGATATAGCAATCAGCCCCAGCATTTT

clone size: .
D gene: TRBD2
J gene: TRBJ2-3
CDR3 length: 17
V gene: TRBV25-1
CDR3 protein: CASSLRLAGASTDTQYF
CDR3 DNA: TGTGCCAGCAGTCTAAGACTAGCGGGAGCGAGCACAGATACGCAGTATTTT

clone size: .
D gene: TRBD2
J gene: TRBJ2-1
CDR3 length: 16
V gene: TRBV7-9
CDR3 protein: CASSLKSGSSGNEQFF
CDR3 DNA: TGTGCCAGCAGCTTAAAGAGCGGGAGTTCAGGTAATGAGCAGTTCTTC

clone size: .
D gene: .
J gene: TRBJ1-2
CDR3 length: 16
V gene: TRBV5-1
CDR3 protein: CASSLPRGGNYYGYTF
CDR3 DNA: TGCGCCAGCAGCCTTCCCCGGGGGGGCAACTACTATGGCTACACCTTC

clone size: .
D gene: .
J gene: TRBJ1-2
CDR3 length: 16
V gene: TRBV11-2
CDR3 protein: CASSFSFRTAGYGYTF
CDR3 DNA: TGTGCCAGCAGCTTTTCGTTTAGGACCGCTGGCTATGGCTACACCTTC

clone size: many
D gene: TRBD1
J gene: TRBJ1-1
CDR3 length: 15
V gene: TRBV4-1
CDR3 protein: CASSLIGGRGTEAFF
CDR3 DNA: TGCGCCAGCAGCCTTATAGGGGGCCGCGGCACTGAAGCTTTCTTT

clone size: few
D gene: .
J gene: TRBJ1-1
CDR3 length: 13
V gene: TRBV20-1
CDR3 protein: CSAPRAVNTEAFF
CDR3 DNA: TGCAGTGCCCCCAGGGCGGTGAACACTGAAGCTTTCTTT

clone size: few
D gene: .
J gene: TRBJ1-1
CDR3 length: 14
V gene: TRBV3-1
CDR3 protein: CASSPRGGFTEAFF
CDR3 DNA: TGTGCCAGCAGCCCCCGGGGAGGGTTCACTGAAGCTTTCTTT

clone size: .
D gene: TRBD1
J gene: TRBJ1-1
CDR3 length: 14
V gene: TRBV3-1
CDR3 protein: CASRPGGRNTEAFF
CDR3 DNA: TGTGCCAGCAGGCCAGGGGGCCGGAACACTGAAGCTTTCTTT

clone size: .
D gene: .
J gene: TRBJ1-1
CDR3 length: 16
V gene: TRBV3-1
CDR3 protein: CASSQAGLGGNTEAFF
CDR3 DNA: TGTGCCAGCAGCCAAGCTGGATTGGGGGGGAACACTGAAGCTTTCTTT

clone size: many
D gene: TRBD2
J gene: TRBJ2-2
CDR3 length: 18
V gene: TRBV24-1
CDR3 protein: CATSDLTSGGLNTGELFF
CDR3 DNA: TGTGCCACCAGTGACCTGACTAGCGGGGGACTGAACACCGGGGAGCTGTTTTTT

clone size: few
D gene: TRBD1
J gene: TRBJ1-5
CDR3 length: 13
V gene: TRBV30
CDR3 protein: CAWSAGGGQPQHF
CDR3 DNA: TGTGCCTGGAGCGCAGGGGGCGGTCAGCCCCAGCATTTT

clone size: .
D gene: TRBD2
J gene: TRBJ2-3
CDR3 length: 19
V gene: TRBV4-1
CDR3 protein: CASSPGLLAGGPRTDTQYF
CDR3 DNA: TGCGCCAGCAGCCCAGGGTTACTAGCGGGGGGGCCTCGCACAGATACGCAGTATTTT

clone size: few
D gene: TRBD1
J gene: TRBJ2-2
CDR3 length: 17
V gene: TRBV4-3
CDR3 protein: CASSQAGQGASTGELFF
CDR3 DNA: TGCGCCAGCAGCCAAGCCGGGCAGGGGGCGAGTACCGGGGAGCTGTTTTTT

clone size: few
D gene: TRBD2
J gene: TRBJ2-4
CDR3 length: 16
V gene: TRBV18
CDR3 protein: CASSLTSGVTKNIQYF
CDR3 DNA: TGTGCCAGCTCACTAACTAGCGGGGTGACCAAAAACATTCAGTACTTC

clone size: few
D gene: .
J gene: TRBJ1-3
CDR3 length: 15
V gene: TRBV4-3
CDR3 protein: CASSQALNSGNTIYF
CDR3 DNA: TGCGCCAGCAGCCAAGCTTTAAACTCTGGAAACACCATATATTTT

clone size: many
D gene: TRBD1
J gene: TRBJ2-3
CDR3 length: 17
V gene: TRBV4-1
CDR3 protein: CASSQDGKGGRTDTQYF
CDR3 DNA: TGCGCCAGCAGCCAAGATGGGAAAGGGGGCCGGACAGATACGCAGTATTTT